Listed below are T cell receptor beta chains from one sample, sequenced in a study of blood T cell repertoires in COVID-19. The assay was immunoSEQ multiplex PCR, and TCRdb's table has in-frame clones only and misses some. The sample includes about 180,000 clones, 85% to 90% seen only once; the top ten take 5% to 8%. The sample consisted of PBMCs or T cells enriched from blood (not recorded which). Receptors were obtained from a man aged 40-55 years who had recovered from COVID-19. Each CDR3 is given with its conserved first and last residue. Fields, in order: CDR3 DNA, CDR3 protein, V gene, D gene, clone size, J gene. D genes are given only for firm matches. Rows may omit the clone size; those that give it use once, few, many or a size class.

CDR3 DNA: TGTGCCAGCAGCTTGAACAGCGGGGAGCTGTTTTTT
CDR3 protein: CASSLNSGELFF
V gene: TRBV7-9
D gene: NA
clone size: NA
J gene: TRBJ2-2

CDR3 DNA: TGTGCCAGCAGCCAAGAACTAGCGGGGACAGAGACCCAGTACTTC
CDR3 protein: CASSQELAGTETQYF
V gene: TRBV3-1/TRBV3-2
D gene: TRBD2
clone size: NA
J gene: TRBJ2-5

CDR3 DNA: TGCGCCAGCAGCCCTAGCGGGAGGGGCTACGAGCAGTACTTC
CDR3 protein: CASSPSGRGYEQYF
V gene: TRBV5-1
D gene: TRBD2
clone size: NA
J gene: TRBJ2-7

CDR3 DNA: TGTGCCAGCACCCTGCGGGGAACTCCTGAAGCTTTCTTT
CDR3 protein: CASTLRGTPEAFF
V gene: TRBV3-1/TRBV3-2
D gene: NA
clone size: NA
J gene: TRBJ1-1

CDR3 DNA: TGTGCCAGTAGTATCGGGTACAAAAACATTCAGTACTTC
CDR3 protein: CASSIGYKNIQYF
V gene: TRBV19
D gene: NA
clone size: NA
J gene: TRBJ2-4

CDR3 DNA: TGTGCCAGCAGTCCACCGGGACAGGCACAAAATCAGCCCCAGCATTTT
CDR3 protein: CASSPPGQAQNQPQHF
V gene: TRBV2
D gene: TRBD1
clone size: many
J gene: TRBJ1-5

CDR3 DNA: TGTGCCAGTAATTCGGGCAGAGGGGGCCTAGGCAATCAGCCCCAGCATTTT
CDR3 protein: CASNSGRGGLGNQPQHF
V gene: TRBV19
D gene: TRBD1
clone size: NA
J gene: TRBJ1-5

CDR3 DNA: TGTGCCTGGACGAGGGCCAGCGTTCATAATTCACCCCTCCACTTT
CDR3 protein: CAWTRASVHNSPLHF
V gene: TRBV30
D gene: NA
clone size: NA
J gene: TRBJ1-6

CDR3 DNA: TGTGCCAGCAGTTCAGGGGGCTACACTGAAGCTTTCTTT
CDR3 protein: CASSSGGYTEAFF
V gene: TRBV27
D gene: TRBD1
clone size: NA
J gene: TRBJ1-1

CDR3 DNA: TGCAGTGCTAGTGGACTAGCGCGAGGAACAGATACGCAGTATTTT
CDR3 protein: CSASGLARGTDTQYF
V gene: TRBV20-1
D gene: TRBD2
clone size: NA
J gene: TRBJ2-3

CDR3 DNA: TGTGCCAGCAGCTCATTCGTGCAGGGGGCGGCCCACGAGCAGTACTTC
CDR3 protein: CASSSFVQGAAHEQYF
V gene: TRBV7-8
D gene: TRBD1
clone size: NA
J gene: TRBJ2-7

CDR3 DNA: TGTGCCAGCAGCGTAGGGACAATCAATGAGCAGTTCTTC
CDR3 protein: CASSVGTINEQFF
V gene: TRBV9
D gene: NA
clone size: NA
J gene: TRBJ2-1

CDR3 DNA: TGTGCTAGTGGTCAACCGACAGGGGGGTTTGAAGCTTTCTTT
CDR3 protein: CASGQPTGGFEAFF
V gene: TRBV12-5
D gene: TRBD1
clone size: NA
J gene: TRBJ1-1

CDR3 DNA: TGTGCCAGCAGCCCAATACTAGCGGGAGGCGTTGGGGCCAACGTCCTGACTTTC
CDR3 protein: CASSPILAGGVGANVLTF
V gene: TRBV7-3
D gene: TRBD2
clone size: NA
J gene: TRBJ2-6

CDR3 DNA: TGTGCCAGCATACGGGACAGGGGTACTGAAGCTTTCTTT
CDR3 protein: CASIRDRGTEAFF
V gene: TRBV6-5
D gene: TRBD1
clone size: NA
J gene: TRBJ1-1

CDR3 DNA: TGTGCCAGTAGTAGGGACACAGGGTTCAATCAGCCCCAGCATTTT
CDR3 protein: CASSRDTGFNQPQHF
V gene: TRBV19
D gene: NA
clone size: NA
J gene: TRBJ1-5

CDR3 DNA: TGTGCCAGCTTGGATCTAGCGGGTTACAATGAGCAGTTCTTC
CDR3 protein: CASLDLAGYNEQFF
V gene: TRBV2
D gene: TRBD2
clone size: once
J gene: TRBJ2-1

CDR3 DNA: TGCGCCAGTGAAGGAGACTATGGCTACACCTTC
CDR3 protein: CASEGDYGYTF
V gene: TRBV5-1
D gene: NA
clone size: NA
J gene: TRBJ1-2

CDR3 DNA: TGTGCCAGCAGCTTGGGTACTAGCGGGAGGAACACCGGGGAGCTGTTTTTT
CDR3 protein: CASSLGTSGRNTGELFF
V gene: TRBV5-4
D gene: TRBD2
clone size: NA
J gene: TRBJ2-2

CDR3 DNA: TGCGCCAGCAGCGCGCCGGGACAACTCCCCTACGAGCAGTACTTC
CDR3 protein: CASSAPGQLPYEQYF
V gene: TRBV5-1
D gene: NA
clone size: NA
J gene: TRBJ2-7

CDR3 DNA: TGTGCCAGCTCACCTTTGACAGTTGCTACCAAAAACATTCAGTACTTC
CDR3 protein: CASSPLTVATKNIQYF
V gene: TRBV18
D gene: NA
clone size: NA
J gene: TRBJ2-4

CDR3 DNA: TGTGCCAGCAGTTGGACTAGCGGGAGAAAGAATGAGCAGTTCTTC
CDR3 protein: CASSWTSGRKNEQFF
V gene: TRBV6-5
D gene: TRBD2
clone size: NA
J gene: TRBJ2-1

CDR3 DNA: TGCGCCAGCAGCTTTGAGGGACAGTCGAACACTGAAGCTTTCTTT
CDR3 protein: CASSFEGQSNTEAFF
V gene: TRBV5-1
D gene: TRBD1
clone size: NA
J gene: TRBJ1-1

CDR3 DNA: TGTGCCAGCAGCTTAGTTCAGTACTCCTACAATGAGCAGTTCTTC
CDR3 protein: CASSLVQYSYNEQFF
V gene: TRBV13
D gene: NA
clone size: NA
J gene: TRBJ2-1

CDR3 DNA: TGTGCCAGCTCCCCAGAGAATTCACCCCTCCACTTT
CDR3 protein: CASSPENSPLHF
V gene: TRBV18
D gene: NA
clone size: many
J gene: TRBJ1-6

CDR3 DNA: TGTGCCAGCAGTGATACAGGGGCGAATGAAAAACTGTTTTTT
CDR3 protein: CASSDTGANEKLFF
V gene: TRBV6-1
D gene: TRBD1
clone size: NA
J gene: TRBJ1-4

CDR3 DNA: TGTGCCAGCAGCTCTCGAAAACAGGGGGCGCGTGAGACCCAGTACTTC
CDR3 protein: CASSSRKQGARETQYF
V gene: TRBV5-6
D gene: TRBD1
clone size: NA
J gene: TRBJ2-5

CDR3 DNA: TGTGCCAGCAGTGAGAGTAGCTTGTCCTACAATGAGCAGTTCTTC
CDR3 protein: CASSESSLSYNEQFF
V gene: TRBV6-4
D gene: NA
clone size: NA
J gene: TRBJ2-1

CDR3 DNA: TGTGCCTGGAGTGTAGCGCAGGGGAGCTCCTACGAGCAGTACTTC
CDR3 protein: CAWSVAQGSSYEQYF
V gene: TRBV30
D gene: NA
clone size: NA
J gene: TRBJ2-7

CDR3 DNA: TGTGCCAGCAGCTTAGAGACTAGCGGGGGGGAGTTCTTC
CDR3 protein: CASSLETSGGEFF
V gene: TRBV11-3
D gene: TRBD2
clone size: once
J gene: TRBJ2-1

CDR3 DNA: TGTGCCTGGAGTAGGTCAGGGACAGCTAACTATGGCTACACCTTC
CDR3 protein: CAWSRSGTANYGYTF
V gene: TRBV30
D gene: TRBD1
clone size: NA
J gene: TRBJ1-2

CDR3 DNA: TGTGCCAGCAGCTTGAGAGGCTACGAGCAGTACTTC
CDR3 protein: CASSLRGYEQYF
V gene: TRBV5-6
D gene: NA
clone size: NA
J gene: TRBJ2-7

CDR3 DNA: TGTGCCAGCAGCCCCCGGGGCACTGAAGCTTTCTTT
CDR3 protein: CASSPRGTEAFF
V gene: TRBV3-1/TRBV3-2
D gene: NA
clone size: NA
J gene: TRBJ1-1

CDR3 DNA: TGTGCCAGCAGCCGGGGTGCAGATACGCAGTATTTT
CDR3 protein: CASSRGADTQYF
V gene: TRBV7-3
D gene: NA
clone size: NA
J gene: TRBJ2-3

CDR3 DNA: TGTGCCAGCAGTTGGGGACTAGCGGACGAGCAGTTCTTC
CDR3 protein: CASSWGLADEQFF
V gene: TRBV28
D gene: TRBD2
clone size: NA
J gene: TRBJ2-1

CDR3 DNA: TGCGCCAGCAGTAGACTAGCGGGAGGGGGTTCAGATACGCAGTATTTT
CDR3 protein: CASSRLAGGGSDTQYF
V gene: TRBV10-1
D gene: TRBD2
clone size: NA
J gene: TRBJ2-3